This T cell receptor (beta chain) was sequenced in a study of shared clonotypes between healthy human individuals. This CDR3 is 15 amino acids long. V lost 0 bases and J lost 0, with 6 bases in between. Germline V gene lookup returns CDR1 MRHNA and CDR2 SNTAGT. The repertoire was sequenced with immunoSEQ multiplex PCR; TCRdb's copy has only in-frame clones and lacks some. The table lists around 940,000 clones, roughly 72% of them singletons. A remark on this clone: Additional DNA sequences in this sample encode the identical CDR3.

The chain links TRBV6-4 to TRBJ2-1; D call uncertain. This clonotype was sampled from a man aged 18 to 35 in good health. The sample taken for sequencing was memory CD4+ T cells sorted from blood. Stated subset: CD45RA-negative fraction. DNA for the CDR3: TGTGCCAGCAGTGACTCGGGTTCCTCCTACAATGAGCAGTTCTTC. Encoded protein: CASSDSGSSYNEQFF.